This entry lists 24 T cell receptor beta chains sequenced from one sample in a study of breast tumors, draining lymph nodes, adjacent tissues listed by TCRdb under 2016. Libraries were built with multiplex PCR. For sequencing, an Illumina HiSeq 2000 was employed. Using fastp trimming at Q25 and MiXCR clonotype assembly, TCRdb reanalyzed the public sequencing data and kept in-frame beta chains. For every CDR3 protein sequence, its rows merge into one entry that carries the most common genes and DNA. The sample table contains tens of thousands of distinct CDR3 sequences; only one count was recorded for under 50% of them. The ten largest clonotypes hold over 9.5% of the sample. Input material: breast tumor tissue. The receptors stem from a female donor with breast cancer. Some clones in this sample may be carry-over from other donors' samples.

This clonotype was counted ten times or more. This chain joins TRBV7-9 and TRBJ2-7, with TRBD2 matching 9 bases. Germline trimming cut 3 bases from V and 4 bases from J; bases unmatched to any gene: 4. Germline CDR1 and CDR2: SEHNR and FQNEAQ (reference sequence). The CDR3 spans 14 residues. CDR3 nucleotides: TGTGCCAGCAGCTTGGGTAGCGGGGGTTACGAGCAGTACTTC. It is translated as CASSLGSGGYEQYF.

This clonotype was seen many times. The chain joins TRBV4-3 to TRBJ2-7; the match to TRBD2 covers 7 bases. The CDR3 contains 14 residues. Looked up from germline, CDR1 is LGHNA and CDR2 is YSLEER. J was trimmed by 3 bases and V by 8 bases; bases with no gene match: 10. The CDR3 DNA follows: TGCGCCAGCTCCCGAGGGACTACTAGCTACGAGCAGTACTTC. Protein sequence: CASSRGTTSYEQYF.

The table lists this clonotype with a few counts. The chain combines TRBV28 with TRBJ1-4; D may be TRBD1 (5 bases). The V end lost 8 bases, the J end lost 5 bases, and 15 bases lay between the germline ends. The CDR3 is made up of 14 amino acids. From germline, CDR1 is MDHEN and CDR2 SYDVKM. CDR3 residues: CASGPGTRNEKLFF. In DNA, the CDR3 is TGTGCCAGCGGGCCCGGGACCCGGAATGAAAAACTGTTTTTT. The variable domain in full, completed from reference TRBV28 and TRBJ1-4, reads DVKVTQSSRYLVKRTGEKVFLECVQDMDHENMFWYRQDPGLGLRLIYFSYDVKMKEKGDIPEGYSVSREKKERFSLILESASTNQTSMYLCASGPGTRNEKLFFGSGTQLSVL.

In the case of this clonotype: This sequence may be a read error, since a much larger clone differs from it by one base. The chain joins TRBV6-5 to TRBJ2-1, with no clear D. Per the germline V gene, CDR1 is MNHEY and CDR2 is SVGAGI. The V and J ends lost 7 bases and 0 bases respectively, with 16 bases between them. There are 16 residues in the CDR3. The CDR3 reads CASKTRAQSSYNEQFF. CDR3 nucleotide sequence: TGTGCCAGCAAAACGAGAGCGCAAAGCTCCTACAATGAGCAGTTCTTC.

In its sample, this clonotype was seen many times. The rearrangement joins TRBV6-4 to TRBJ1-3; TRBD1 matches 11 bases. The CDR3 loop spans 18 amino acids. Per germline, CDR1 MRHNA and CDR2 SNTAGT. The trim removed 3 bases at V and 3 bases at J, leaving 10 bases unmatched. The CDR3 region has the DNA TGTGCCAGCAGTGAGGGAGGGACAGGGGGAGTGTATGGAAACACCATATATTTT. Protein: CASSEGGTGGVYGNTIYF.

The chain carries TRBV5-4 and TRBJ2-1, with a tentative D call TRBD2 (6 bases). V was shortened by 4 bases and J by 8 bases, with 19 bases between the two germline ends. The CDR3 runs to 15 residues. The germline gives CDR1 SGHNT, CDR2 YYREEE (reference sequence). CDR3 sequence reads: CASSPWTTGDDEQFF. For the CDR3, the DNA is TGTGCCAGCAGCCCATGGACTACCGGGGACGATGAGCAGTTCTTC.

This clonotype appeared many times. The rearrangement joins TRBV19 to TRBJ2-7, with D perhaps given as TRBD1 or TRBD2 (5 bases each). The length of the CDR3 is 15 residues. Between the trimmed V and J ends, which lost 4 bases and 0 bases, there was a span of 13 bases. From germline, CDR1 is LNHDA and CDR2 SQIVND (reference sequence). The CDR3 sequence: CASSRGDASSYEQYF. The CDR3, as DNA: TGTGCCAGTAGTAGAGGGGACGCGAGCTCCTACGAGCAGTACTTC.

The chain uses TRBV6-2 or TRBV6-3 and TRBJ2-2; 8 bases align to TRBD2. The CDR3 is made up of 14 amino acids. Germline V gives CDR1 MNHEY, CDR2 SVGEGT. J was trimmed by 8 bases and V by 6 bases; bases with no gene match: 8. The CDR3 nucleotides are TGTGCCAGCAGGCCCGGGACTAGTGTGGGGGAGCTGTTTTTT. This codes for CASRPGTSVGELFF.

This clonotype was found many times. This sequence joins TRBV20-1 and TRBJ2-3, with no clear D. Trimming shortened V by 5 bases and J by 8 bases, and 11 bases separated the two germline ends. From germline, CDR1 is DFQATT and CDR2 SNEGSKA (reference sequence). This CDR3 contains 11 residues. This chain's CDR3 is CSAYSTFTQYF. The CDR3 DNA is TGCAGTGCTTACTCCACTTTTACGCAGTATTTT.

As regards this clonotype: At one boundary the junction diverges from the germline segment, which might be a read error. The chain carries TRBV28 and TRBJ2-2, with 10 bases identical to TRBD2. CDR3 length: 16 residues. Germline V gene sequence: CDR1 MDHEN, CDR2 SYDVKM. In DNA, the CDR3 is TGTGCCAGTTACGTAAGCGGGAGGGCCGCCACCGGGGGGCTGTTTTTT. Protein: CASYVSGRAATGGLFF.

The rearrangement links TRBV2 to TRBJ1-2, with D maybe TRBD1 (5 bases). The CDR3 has 14 amino acids. The V and J ends lost 6 bases and 4 bases respectively, with 15 bases between them. The germline gives CDR1 SNHLY, CDR2 FYNNEI. This chain's CDR3 is CASSSPGGGYGYTF. In nucleotides, the CDR3 is TGTGCCAGCAGCTCTCCTGGGGGTGGCTATGGCTACACCTTC. The full variable domain, with the rest looked up from reference TRBV2 and TRBJ1-2, is EPEVTQTPSHQVTQMGQEVILRCVPISNHLYFYWYRQILGQKVEFLVSFYNNEISEKSEIFDDQFSVERPDGSNFTLKIRSTKLEDSAMYFCASSSPGGGYGYTFGSGTRLTVV.

The chain combines TRBV7-2 with TRBJ2-7, with 7 positions matching TRBD2. Germline values: CDR1 SGHTA, CDR2 FQGNSA. The CDR3 covers 16 residues. V shed 4 bases and J 5 bases; nucleotides not matched to a gene: 14. The CDR3, as DNA: TGTGCCAGCAGCTCCTTGGCGGGAGTAGCTCCCCACGAGCAGTACTTC. Translating it yields CASSSLAGVAPHEQYF.

The chain has TRBV7-9 and TRBJ1-1, with D unclear. The CDR3 is 15 residues long. Germline values: CDR1 SEHNR, CDR2 FQNEAQ (reference sequence). V gave up 3 bases and J gave up 4 bases, with 15 bases separating them. CDR3 loop: CASSFPSGLVTEAFF. The CDR3 bases are TGTGCCAGCAGCTTTCCATCAGGTTTAGTCACTGAAGCTTTCTTT.

A note on this clonotype: A read error is likely, as this CDR3 ends without the conserved phenylalanine or tryptophan. The J gene is TRBJ1-1, the V gene TRBV6-1; D gene uncertain. The germline gives CDR1 MNHNS, CDR2 SASEGT. The CDR3 is 13 residues long. Trimming stripped 4 bases from V and 2 bases from J, with 8 bases between. CDR3 in amino acids: CASSVEFNTEAFL. CDR3 nucleotide sequence: TGTGCCAGCAGTGTGGAGTTCAACACTGAAGCTTTCCTT.

This clonotype is medium-sized within its sample. V usage is TRBV19 and J usage is TRBJ1-4, with no clear D. There are 13 residues in the CDR3. V shed 5 bases and J shed 8 bases, with 12 bases lying between them. The germline CDR1 and CDR2 sequences are LNHDA and SQIVND (reference sequence). The CDR3 is CASSLTVGEKLFF. The CDR3 region has the DNA TGTGCCAGTAGTCTAACAGTGGGCGAAAAACTGTTTTTT.

This clonotype came up a few times. An end of the junction differs from the germline gene, which may be a read error. V gene TRBV6-2 or TRBV6-3 combines with J gene TRBJ2-2; D is unclear. CDR3 length equals 13 residues. CDR1 and CDR2 from the germline V gene are MNHEY and SVGEGT. The CDR3 protein is CASIPVNPGELFF. As DNA, the CDR3 is TGTGCCAGCATTCCTGTGAACCCCGGGGAGCTGTTTTTT.

The gene calls are TRBV20-1 and TRBJ2-7, with TRBD2 matching 9 bases. V was pared by 5 bases and J by 2 bases, with 4 bases of the junction left unmatched. From germline, CDR1 is DFQATT and CDR2 SNEGSKA (reference sequence). This CDR3 has 13 residues. The CDR3 DNA reads TGCAGTGCTCAACTAGCGGGTGCCTACGAGCAGTACTTC. Protein: CSAQLAGAYEQYF.

A few counts support this clonotype. The J gene is TRBJ1-1, the V gene TRBV7-2; D ambiguous. This CDR3 has 12 residues. From germline, CDR1 is SGHTA and CDR2 FQGNSA. Trimming cost V 5 bases and J 10 bases, with 14 bases left between them. Here the CDR3 DNA reads TGTGCCAGCAGCCGCGATCGGCGCCCAGCTTTCTTT. Residues: CASSRDRRPAFF.

Comments on this clonotype: The junction departs from the called germline gene at one end, perhaps through a read error. V is TRBV15 and J is TRBJ1-5, with TRBD1 as a possible D gene (6 bases). The germline V gene encodes CDR1 LNHNV and CDR2 YYDKDF (reference sequence). The CDR3 length is 15 residues. Here the CDR3 DNA reads TGCGCCACCAGCAGACAGGCACTGGCCTATCAGCCCCAGCATTTT. Translation: CATSRQALAYQPQHF.

Turning to this clonotype: No conserved phenylalanine or tryptophan ends this CDR3, so it is likely a read error. The gene calls are TRBV20-1 and TRBJ1-2; D call uncertain. This CDR3 has 13 amino acids. V was clipped by 0 bases and J by 4 bases, with 9 bases between them. The germline V gene has CDR1 DFQATT and CDR2 SNEGSKA (reference sequence). In DNA form, the CDR3 reads TGCAGTGCTAGAGATACCACAGCCTATGGCTACACCTCC. Protein sequence: CSARDTTAYGYTS.

This clonotype has a single count. The chain is built from TRBV20-1 and TRBJ2-7; D may match TRBD1 or TRBD2 (5 bases each). Germline V gene sequence: CDR1 DFQATT, CDR2 SNEGSKA (reference sequence). The ends were cut back, 2 bases at V and 2 bases at J, with 7 bases in the middle. The CDR3 is made up of 12 amino acids. The DNA for the CDR3 is TGCAGTGCTAGACAGGGACCCTACGAGCAGTACTTC. Translated: CSARQGPYEQYF.

This clonotype appeared once. The chain has TRBV10-3 and TRBJ1-3; D ambiguous. V lost 0 bases to trimming and J lost 9 bases, with 9 bases between them. This CDR3 contains 13 residues. Per the germline V gene, CDR1 is ENHRY and CDR2 is SYGVKD. CDR3 sequence (DNA): TGTGCCATCAGTGAGTCGATGGGTAGCACCATATATTTT. Translation: CAISESMGSTIYF.

The genes are TRBV9 and TRBJ1-1; D is unresolved. Germline V CDR1 and CDR2: SGDLS, YYNGEE. The CDR3 length is 18 residues. Trimming stripped 0 bases from V and 0 bases from J, with 18 bases between. CDR3 sequence (DNA): TGTGCCAGCAGCGTAGGGGAGCCTTATCGGTCGATGAACACTGAAGCTTTCTTT. As protein: CASSVGEPYRSMNTEAFF. Using reference TRBV9 and TRBJ1-1 for the parts outside the CDR3, the full variable domain is DSGVTQTPKHLITATGQRVTLRCSPRSGDLSVYWYQQSLDQGLQFLIQYYNGEERAKGNILERFSAQQFPDLHSELNLSSLELGDSALYFCASSVGEPYRSMNTEAFFGQGTRLTVV.

In this sample, this clonotype turned up once. One end of the junction varies from germline; a read error may be responsible. This chain connects TRBV7-3 to TRBJ2-1, with 11 bases identical to TRBD1. CDR3 length: 15 amino acids. Germline V gene data show CDR1 as SGHTA and CDR2 as FQGTGA. CDR3 DNA: TGTGCCAGCAGCTGGGACAGGGGGGAGTACAATGAGCAGCTCTTC. Translating gives CASSWDRGEYNEQLF.